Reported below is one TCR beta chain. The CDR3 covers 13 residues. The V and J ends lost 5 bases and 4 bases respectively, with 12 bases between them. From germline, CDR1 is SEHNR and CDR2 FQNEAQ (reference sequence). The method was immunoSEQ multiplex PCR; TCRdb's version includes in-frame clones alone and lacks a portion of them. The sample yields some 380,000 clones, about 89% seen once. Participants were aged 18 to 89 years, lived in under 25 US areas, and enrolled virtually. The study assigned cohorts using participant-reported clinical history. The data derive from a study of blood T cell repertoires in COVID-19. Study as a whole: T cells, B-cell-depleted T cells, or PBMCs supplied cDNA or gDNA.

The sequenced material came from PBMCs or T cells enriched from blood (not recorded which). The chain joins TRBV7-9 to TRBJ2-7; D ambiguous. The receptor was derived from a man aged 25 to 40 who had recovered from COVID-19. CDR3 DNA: TGTGCCAGCAGCAAAGAGCGCGGTTACGAGCAGTACTTC. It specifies CASSKERGYEQYF.